One and the same sample provided the 24 T cell receptor beta chains below, sequenced in a study of chemoradiotherapy in HPV16-positive cancers. Using immunoSEQ multiplex PCR, the repertoire was profiled, and TCRdb retains in-frame clones only, with some absent. The sample includes about 4,300 clones, over 70% of them seen just once. The specimen comprised tumor tissue, sampled from a patient who underwent chemoradiotherapy. The source is a human donor with HPV-associated anogenital cancer.

The V call is TRBV4-1, the J call TRBJ2-7, with 7 nucleotides matching TRBD1. Trimming cost V 0 bases and J 5 bases; bases outside gene matches: 10. Germline CDR1 MGHRA, CDR2 YSYEKL. The CDR3 is made up of 16 amino acids. CDR3 sequence (DNA): TGCGCCAGCAGCCAAGAAGGGGGCAGGCTAGGCCACGAGCAGTACTTC. It yields the protein CASSQEGGRLGHEQYF.

The rearrangement links TRBV4-2 to TRBJ2-7, with D possibly called TRBD1 or TRBD2 (6 bases each). This CDR3 region has 12 residues. With 4 bases removed from V and 5 bases from J, the gap between germline ends came to 9 bases. CDR1 LGHNA and CDR2 YNFKEQ come from the germline V gene. CDR3 residues: CASSPGGNEQYF. The CDR3 nucleotides read TGTGCCAGCAGCCCCGGGGGCAACGAGCAGTACTTC.

The rearrangement links TRBV5-1 to TRBJ2-3; unclear D gene. Germline CDR1 reads SGHRS; CDR2 reads YFSETQ. Trimming took 3 bases from V and 3 from J, leaving 8 bases between them. The CDR3 is made up of 13 amino acids. The CDR3 reads CASSSSITDTQYF. The CDR3 nucleotides read TGCGCCAGCAGCTCGAGTATTACAGATACGCAGTATTTT. Full variable domain (rest looked up from reference TRBV5-1 and TRBJ2-3): KAGVTQTPRYLIKTRGQQVTLSCSPISGHRSVSWYQQTPGQGLQFLFEYFSETQRNKGNFPGRFSGRQFSNSRSEMNVSTLELGDSALYLCASSSSITDTQYFGPGTRLTVL.

V gene TRBV7-2 combines with J gene TRBJ1-1, with 7 bases matching TRBD1. Per the germline V gene, CDR1 is SGHTA and CDR2 is FQGNSA. V was clipped by 8 bases and J by 1 base; unmatched bases: 10. The CDR3 is made up of 15 amino acids. The CDR3 coding sequence is TGTGCCAGCTCAGGGGGGGGGCGAGGGAACACTGAAGCTTTCTTT. Translation: CASSGGGRGNTEAFF.

This clone has a single count. This sequence joins TRBV5-5 and TRBJ2-7, with D possibly being TRBD1 (6 bases). Deletions cut 2 bases from V and 1 base from J, with 13 bases between. Germline CDR1 and CDR2: SGHKS and YYEKEE (reference sequence). The CDR3 totals 15 residues. The CDR3, as DNA: TGTGCCAGCAGCTTTCCAGGGGATTTATCCTACGAGCAGTACTTC. It translates to CASSFPGDLSYEQYF.

This chain uses TRBV10-1 with TRBJ1-6, with D unresolved. The germline gives CDR1 WNHNN, CDR2 SYGVQD (reference sequence). Trimming removed 2 bases at V and 8 bases at J, with 7 bases between. This CDR3 spans 13 amino acids. CDR3 sequence: CASSEGRDSPLHF. In DNA form, the CDR3 reads TGCGCCAGCAGTGAGGGACGAGATTCACCCCTCCACTTT.

This clone is termed large. The same CDR3 also results from other DNA sequences found in this sample. The chain uses TRBV9 and TRBJ1-1; D is possibly TRBD1 (5 bases). Germline V CDR1 and CDR2: SGDLS, YYNGEE. The CDR3 extends over 15 amino acids. V was pared by 0 bases and J by 5 bases, with 14 bases between. The chain's CDR3 is CASSVGKGLGTEAFF. The CDR3 nucleotides read TGTGCCAGCAGCGTAGGTAAGGGGTTGGGAACTGAAGCTTTCTTT.

The V gene is TRBV6-5, the J gene TRBJ2-2; D is ambiguous. The V gene lost 2 bases and the J gene lost 7 bases, with 14 bases spanning the gap. The CDR3 loop spans 15 amino acids. CDR1 is MNHEY, CDR2 SVGAGI, per germline. The CDR3 DNA reads as TGTGCCAGCAGTTACCGAGAAGGGATGGTCGGGGAGCTGTTTTTT. Translating it yields CASSYREGMVGELFF.

The chain recombines TRBV20-1 with TRBJ2-7, with D uncertain. The CDR3 is 11 residues long. Germline CDR1 and CDR2: DFQATT and SNEGSKA (reference sequence). Trimming cost V 3 bases and J 6 bases, with 9 bases left between them. CDR3 loop: CSARTDREQYF. CDR3 DNA sequence: TGCAGTGCTAGGACGGACCGCGAGCAGTACTTC.

This clone was detected only once. The V gene is TRBV4-1, the J gene TRBJ2-1; a possible D gene is TRBD2 (7 bases). The CDR3 is 19 amino acids. Trimming took off 0 bases at V and 0 bases at J, with 18 bases between the two ends. Germline V gene lookup returns CDR1 MGHRA and CDR2 YSYEKL. The CDR3 protein is CASSQDKWAGAISYNEQFF. The CDR3 bases are TGCGCCAGCAGCCAAGATAAATGGGCGGGGGCCATCTCCTACAATGAGCAGTTCTTC.

The chain combines TRBV6-1 with TRBJ1-2; no clear D gene. Per germline, CDR1 MNHNS and CDR2 SASEGT. V was cut by 4 bases and J by 0 bases, with 6 bases left in between. The CDR3 is 13 residues long. The CDR3 protein is CASSVGTNYGYTF. The CDR3, as DNA: TGTGCCAGCAGTGTAGGCACTAACTATGGCTACACCTTC.

The genes are TRBV11-2 and TRBJ2-2, with D unresolved. The CDR3 is 16 amino acids. V lost 1 base, J lost 0 bases, and 9 bases lay in between. Germline V gene data show CDR1 as SGHAT and CDR2 as FQNNGV. In nucleotides, the CDR3 is TGTGCCAGCAGCTTAGTTTACGACACGAACACCGGGGAGCTGTTTTTT. This encodes CASSLVYDTNTGELFF.

In DNA form, the CDR3 reads TGTGCCAGCAGCCAAGATGGGGCGGGAGGGGTTGAGACCCAGTACTTC. This codes for CASSQDGAGGVETQYF. V and J are TRBV4-2 and TRBJ2-5; 9 bases fit TRBD2. This CDR3 is built from 16 residues. Germline V gene data show CDR1 as LGHNA and CDR2 as YNFKEQ. V shed 0 bases and J 5 bases; nucleotides not matched to a gene: 7.

This rearrangement joins TRBV5-1 to TRBJ2-2, with TRBD2 identical over 8 bases. The CDR3 has 17 residues. Germline CDR1 SGHRS, CDR2 YFSETQ. With V trimmed by 0 bases and J by 1 base, 5 bases remained unmatched. Here the CDR3 reads CASSLGAGGLNTGELFF. CDR3 sequence (DNA): TGCGCCAGCAGCTTGGGGGCGGGGGGCCTGAACACCGGGGAGCTGTTTTTT. Full variable domain (remainder filled in from reference TRBV5-1 and TRBJ2-2): KAGVTQTPRYLIKTRGQQVTLSCSPISGHRSVSWYQQTPGQGLQFLFEYFSETQRNKGNFPGRFSGRQFSNSRSEMNVSTLELGDSALYLCASSLGAGGLNTGELFFGEGSRLTVL.

In its sample, this clone was seen once. The genes are TRBV18 and TRBJ1-1; D gene ambiguous. Germline assignment: CDR1 KGHSH and CDR2 LQKENI. Between the trimmed V and J ends, which lost 3 bases and 3 bases, there was a span of 8 bases. This CDR3 region has 13 residues. The CDR3 DNA reads as TGTGCCAGCTCACCCAGCCCGGACACTGAAGCTTTCTTT. This gives the protein CASSPSPDTEAFF.

This chain connects TRBV5-4 to TRBJ2-1; 13 nucleotides agree with TRBD2. The germline CDR1 and CDR2 sequences are SGHNT and YYREEE (reference sequence). This CDR3 spans 15 amino acids. Losses at the gene ends were 4 bases for V and 9 bases for J; bases not matched to a gene: 7. CDR3 nucleotides: TGTGCCAGCAGCCGGGAACTAGCGGGAGGGGGTGAGCAGTTCTTC. Its protein product is CASSRELAGGGEQFF.

The rearrangement uses TRBV29-1 and TRBJ2-7; the D gene is possibly TRBD1 (7 bases). V dropped 8 bases and J dropped 6 bases, with 14 bases sitting between them. CDR3 length: 11 amino acids. Germline V CDR1 and CDR2: SQVTM, ANQGSEA. This CDR3 is CSSTQGGEQYF. CDR3 sequence (DNA): TGCAGCTCGACTCAGGGGGGCGAGCAGTACTTC.

The V and J genes are TRBV6-6 and TRBJ2-7, with D hard to call. CDR3 length: 16 amino acids. Germline CDR1 reads MNHNY; CDR2 reads SVGAGI (reference sequence). The V gene lost 5 bases and the J gene lost 1 base, with 18 bases spanning the gap. CDR3 coding DNA: TGTGCCAGCAGTAACACACCCATTGGGCAGTCCTACGAGCAGTACTTC. It encodes CASSNTPIGQSYEQYF.

The chain has TRBV6-5 and TRBJ1-1; D possibly corresponds to TRBD1 (6 bases). The CDR3 contains 12 residues. Germline CDR1 and CDR2: MNHEY and SVGAGI. V was cut by 4 bases and J by 7 bases, with 10 bases left in between. The CDR3 sequence is CASSWGRGEAFF. The CDR3 bases are TGTGCCAGCAGTTGGGGCAGGGGTGAAGCTTTCTTT.

There are a few counts of this clone. CDR3 region: CASRKRYEQYF. In nucleotides, the CDR3 is TGTGCCAGCCGGAAACGCTACGAGCAGTACTTC. This chain links TRBV27 with TRBJ2-7; no firm D call. V was pared by 8 bases and J by 3 bases, with 8 bases between. The CDR3 spans 11 residues. Germline-derived CDR1 and CDR2 are MNHEY and SMNVEV (reference sequence).

This clone was seen a single time. The chain uses TRBV5-1 and TRBJ2-7; D possibly corresponds to TRBD1 (5 bases). Deletions cut 4 bases from V and 0 bases from J, with 26 bases between. The CDR3 loop spans 19 amino acids. CDR1 is SGHRS and CDR2 is YFSETQ in the germline V gene. CDR3 sequence reads: CASSRTYVARQGGSYEQYF. CDR3 DNA: TGCGCCAGCAGCCGTACTTATGTGGCACGGCAGGGCGGCTCCTACGAGCAGTACTTC.

This chain uses TRBV7-9 with TRBJ2-7; maybe TRBD1 (5 bases). CDR3 length: 15 amino acids. Trimming removed 4 bases at V and 4 bases at J, with 17 bases between. Germline values: CDR1 SEHNR, CDR2 FQNEAQ (reference sequence). In nucleotides, the CDR3 is TGTGCCAGCAGCTCTGGGGCCCTCCCAGGATACGAGCAGTACTTC. It specifies CASSSGALPGYEQYF.

The chain is built from TRBV21-1 and TRBJ1-4; TRBD1 reflects the table's D call only, with no check against the DNA. TRBV21-1 constitutes a pseudogene. The CDR3 contains 14 residues. CDR3 in amino acids: CASSKEQGREKLFF. The CDR3 nucleotides are TGTGCCAGCAGCAAAGAACAGGGGCGGGAAAAACTGTTTTTT.

The rearrangement links TRBV6-5 to TRBJ2-7; 8 positions match TRBD1. The germline V gene encodes CDR1 MNHEY and CDR2 SVGAGI. After removal of 0 bases from V and 3 bases from J, the junction contained 4 bases not matched to a gene. The length of the CDR3 is 15 residues. The CDR3 region has the DNA TGTGCCAGCAGTTACTCGACAGGGGTTAGCTACGAGCAGTACTTC. Translated, it gives CASSYSTGVSYEQYF.